This T cell receptor (beta chain) originates from a study of blood T cell repertoires in COVID-19. Background on the study: The origin of the acute and convalescent COVID-19 samples was the United States, Italy and Spain. Sources were T cells, B-cell-depleted T cells, or PBMCs; the material itself was cDNA or gDNA.

Authors' methods: It was from reference gene primer amplification that nucleated cell counts were estimated. Libraries were prepared by immunoSEQ multiplex PCR; TCRdb keeps only in-frame clonotypes and omits some of them. That table supplies the V and J calls and clone size; D and trimming were determined from the DNA. This table has 200,000 to 250,000 clones, 65% to 90% appearing once. Specimen: peripheral blood. The source of this sequence is a woman aged 70-85 years with acute or convalescent COVID-19.

CDR3 region: CASSLGTGGEAFF. CDR3 bases: TGTGCCAGCAGCTTGGGGACGGGAGGTGAAGCTTTCTTT. The V and J genes are TRBV5-8 and TRBJ1-1; D is ambiguous. The V end was cut by 0 bases, the J end by 7 bases, with 10 bases between. The CDR3 spans 13 residues. Germline values: CDR1 SGHTS, CDR2 YDEGEE.